This T cell receptor beta chain appears in the sequencing data of a study of T cell responses to AZD1222 COVID-19 vaccine. Broader study findings: Researchers report vaccine-associated CD4 TCRs spanning spike, with dominance at 160-218 and 743-854. The number of AZD1222 recipients seropositive at baseline was only six. Donors were largely white British and mainly female; clonal diversity was possibly underestimated.

Profiling relied on immunoSEQ multiplex PCR, and the TCRdb table lists in-frame clones only, not all of them. The data show around 130,000 clones, 75% to 95% seen once. Note on this clone: Its cognate antigen is unknown.

The CDR3 length is 15 residues. In germline, CDR1 is SEHNR, CDR2 FQNEAQ (reference sequence). J lost 4 bases, V lost 5 bases, and 9 bases had no gene match. The chain joins TRBV7-9 to TRBJ1-1; 8 nucleotides align to TRBD1. The sequenced sample was peripheral blood, obtained 28 days after the second AZD1222 dose. This receptor was taken from an adult who received the AZD1222 COVID-19 vaccine. The CDR3 loop reads CASSQPGQGATEAFF. For the CDR3, the DNA is TGTGCCAGCAGCCAGCCCGGGCAGGGGGCCACTGAAGCTTTCTTT.